A single sample is the source of the 8 T cell receptor beta chains below, sequenced in a study of shared clonotypes between healthy human individuals. Naivety among CD8 cells was defined by CD45RO negativity and positive CCR7 selection, thereby excluding terminally differentiated effector memory CD45RA+ cells. Clones were read by immunoSEQ multiplex PCR, and TCRdb kept only the in-frame ones, dropping some. Among 700,000 to 950,000 clones listed, 95% to 97% were seen once. Sequencing input: naive CD8+ T cells sorted from blood. Receptor source: a young man in good health.

The chain has TRBV10-3 and TRBJ2-3; perhaps TRBD1 as D (6 bases). CDR3 length: 15 residues. V was cut by 3 bases and J by 2 bases, with 12 bases left in between. The germline gives CDR1 ENHRY, CDR2 SYGVKD. Written as DNA, the CDR3 is TGTGCCATCAGTGACAGGGGAGTTGTCACAGATACGCAGTATTTT. It codes for CAISDRGVVTDTQYF.

The chain has TRBV5-4 and TRBJ2-2, with a tentative D call TRBD2 (6 bases). CDR1 and CDR2 (germline): SGHNT, YYREEE (reference sequence). V gave up 5 bases and J gave up 5 bases, with 16 bases separating them. CDR3 length equals 15 residues. The CDR3 DNA reads TGTGCCAGCAGACCTGCGGGACCCGGGACCGGGGAGCTGTTTTTT. The encoded protein is CASRPAGPGTGELFF. Variable domain in full (rest from reference TRBV5-4 and TRBJ2-2): ETGVTQSPTHLIKTRGQQVTLRCSSQSGHNTVSWYQQALGQGPQFIFQYYREEENGRGNFPPRFSGLQFPNYSSELNVNALELDDSALYLCASRPAGPGTGELFFGEGSRLTVL.

V gene TRBV27 combines with J gene TRBJ2-1; a possible D gene is TRBD1 (6 bases). Germline V lookup: CDR1 MNHEY, CDR2 SMNVEV (reference sequence). The CDR3 is 15 residues long. With 2 bases removed from V and 7 bases from J, the gap between germline ends came to 15 bases. The CDR3 DNA sequence: TGTGCCAGCAGTTTACCTGGCAGGGGTCCAAATGAGCAGTTCTTC. This encodes CASSLPGRGPNEQFF.

The gene calls are TRBV4-1 and TRBJ1-2; no clear D gene. The V end lost 2 bases, the J end lost 8 bases, and 15 bases lay between the germline ends. CDR1 is MGHRA, CDR2 YSYEKL, per germline. This CDR3 is built from 14 residues. The CDR3 loop reads CASSQPGLAKGYTF. In nucleotides, the CDR3 is TGCGCCAGCAGCCAACCCGGACTAGCTAAGGGCTACACCTTC.

V and J are TRBV11-2 and TRBJ1-3, with D uncertain. This CDR3 has 15 amino acids. V lost 6 bases to trimming and J lost 3 bases, with 15 bases between them. CDR1 and CDR2 (germline): SGHAT, FQNNGV. CDR3 loop: CASSPVNQHGNTIYF. CDR3 bases: TGTGCCAGCAGTCCTGTCAACCAGCATGGAAACACCATATATTTT.

The chain joins TRBV6-6 to TRBJ2-2; D is uncertain. There are 14 residues in the CDR3. CDR1 MNHNY and CDR2 SVGAGI come from the germline V gene (reference sequence). Trimming left V 2 bases short and J 7 bases short, with 11 bases between. This CDR3 reads CASSYTDGLGELFF. CDR3 nucleotide sequence: TGTGCCAGCAGTTACACCGACGGTCTCGGGGAGCTGTTTTTT.

This chain links TRBV10-3 with TRBJ1-2; D perhaps matches TRBD1 (6 bases). Germline values: CDR1 ENHRY, CDR2 SYGVKD. The V end was cut by 2 bases, the J end by 5 bases, with 18 bases between. The CDR3 has 16 residues. CDR3 DNA: TGTGCCATCAGTGAGCAAAGTGGGGGGGCGAAGTATGGCTACACCTTC. Translating it yields CAISEQSGGAKYGYTF.

The chain combines TRBV4-3 with TRBJ2-1; TRBD1 or TRBD2 may be the D gene (5 bases each). The V end was cut by 1 base, the J end by 2 bases, with 12 bases between. The germline gives CDR1 LGHNA, CDR2 YSLEER. This CDR3 has 16 amino acids. Here the CDR3 reads CASSQGGRVAYNEQFF. The CDR3 region has the DNA TGCGCCAGCAGCCAAGGGGGACGGGTCGCCTACAATGAGCAGTTCTTC.